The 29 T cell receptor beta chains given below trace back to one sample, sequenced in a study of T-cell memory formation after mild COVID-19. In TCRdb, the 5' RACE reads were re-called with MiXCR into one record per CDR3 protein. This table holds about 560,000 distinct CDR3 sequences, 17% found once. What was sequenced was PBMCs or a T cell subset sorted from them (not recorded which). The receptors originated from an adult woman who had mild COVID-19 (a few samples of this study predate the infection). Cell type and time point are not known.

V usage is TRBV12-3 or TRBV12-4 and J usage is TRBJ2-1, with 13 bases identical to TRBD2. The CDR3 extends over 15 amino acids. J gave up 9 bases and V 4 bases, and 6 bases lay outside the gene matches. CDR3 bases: TGTGCCAGCAGTTCGGGACTAGCGGGATCGAGTGAGCAGTTCTTC. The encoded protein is CASSSGLAGSSEQFF.

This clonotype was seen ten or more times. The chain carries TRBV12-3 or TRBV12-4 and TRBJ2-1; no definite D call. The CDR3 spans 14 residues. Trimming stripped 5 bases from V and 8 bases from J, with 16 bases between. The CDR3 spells CASSTPLVVHEQFF. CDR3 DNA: TGTGCCAGCAGTACCCCGTTAGTAGTACATGAGCAGTTCTTC.

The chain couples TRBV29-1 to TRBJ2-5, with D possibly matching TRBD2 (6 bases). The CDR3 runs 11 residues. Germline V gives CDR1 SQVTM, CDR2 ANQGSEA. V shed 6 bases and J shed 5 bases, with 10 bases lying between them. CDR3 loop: CSVLASETQYF. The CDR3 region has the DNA TGCAGCGTACTAGCCTCGGAGACCCAGTACTTC.

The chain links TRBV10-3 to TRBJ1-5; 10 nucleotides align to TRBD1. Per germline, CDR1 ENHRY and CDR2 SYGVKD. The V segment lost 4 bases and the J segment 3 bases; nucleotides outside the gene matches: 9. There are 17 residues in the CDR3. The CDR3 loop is CAISANPGTGDNQPQHF. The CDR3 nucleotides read TGTGCCATCAGTGCCAATCCCGGGACAGGGGACAATCAGCCCCAGCATTTT.

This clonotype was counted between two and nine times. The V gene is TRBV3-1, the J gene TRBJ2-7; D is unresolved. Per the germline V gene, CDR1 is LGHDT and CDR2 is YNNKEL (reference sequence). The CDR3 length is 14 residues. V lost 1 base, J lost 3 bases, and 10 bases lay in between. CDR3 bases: TGTGCCAGCAGCCAAGGGCAGGTCCGCTACGAGCAGTACTTC. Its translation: CASSQGQVRYEQYF.

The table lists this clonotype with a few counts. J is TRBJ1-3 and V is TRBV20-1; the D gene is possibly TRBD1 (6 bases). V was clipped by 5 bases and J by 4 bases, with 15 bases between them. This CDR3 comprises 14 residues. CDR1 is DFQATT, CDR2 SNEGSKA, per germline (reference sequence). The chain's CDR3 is CSAAKGGRGNTIYF. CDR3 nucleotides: TGCAGTGCTGCGAAGGGGGGGCGCGGAAACACCATATATTTT.

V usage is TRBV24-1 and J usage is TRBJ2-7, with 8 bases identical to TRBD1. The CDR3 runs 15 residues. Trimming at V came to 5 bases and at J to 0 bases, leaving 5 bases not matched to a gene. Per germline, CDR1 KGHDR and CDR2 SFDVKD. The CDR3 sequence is CATSAGQGPSYEQYF. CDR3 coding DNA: TGTGCCACCAGTGCTGGACAGGGCCCCTCCTACGAGCAGTACTTC.

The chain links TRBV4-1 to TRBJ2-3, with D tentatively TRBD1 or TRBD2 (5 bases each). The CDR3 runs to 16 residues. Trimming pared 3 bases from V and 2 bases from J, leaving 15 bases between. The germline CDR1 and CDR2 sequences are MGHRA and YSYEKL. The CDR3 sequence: CASSQTGRYTTDTQYF. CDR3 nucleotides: TGCGCCAGCAGCCAGACGGGGCGGTACACCACAGATACGCAGTATTTT.

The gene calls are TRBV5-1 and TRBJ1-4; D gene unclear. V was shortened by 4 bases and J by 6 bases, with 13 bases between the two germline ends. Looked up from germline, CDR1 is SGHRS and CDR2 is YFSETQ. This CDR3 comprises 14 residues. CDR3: CASSPTRKYEKLFF. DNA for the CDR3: TGCGCCAGCAGCCCAACACGCAAGTATGAAAAACTGTTTTTT.

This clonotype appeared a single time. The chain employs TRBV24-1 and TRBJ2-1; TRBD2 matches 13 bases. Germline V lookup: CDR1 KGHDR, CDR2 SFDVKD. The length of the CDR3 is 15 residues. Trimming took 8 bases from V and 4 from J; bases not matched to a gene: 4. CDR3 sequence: CATMGLAGTYNEQFF. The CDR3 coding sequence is TGTGCCACCATGGGACTAGCGGGAACTTACAATGAGCAGTTCTTC.

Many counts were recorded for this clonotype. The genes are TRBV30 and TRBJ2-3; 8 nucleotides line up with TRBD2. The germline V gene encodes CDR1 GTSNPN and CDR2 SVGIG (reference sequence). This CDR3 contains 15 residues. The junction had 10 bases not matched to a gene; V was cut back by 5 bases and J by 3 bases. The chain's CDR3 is CAWGAGGPRTDTQYF. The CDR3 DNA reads TGTGCCTGGGGTGCGGGGGGCCCCAGGACAGATACGCAGTATTTT.

CDR3 DNA sequence: TGCGCCAGCAGCCAAGACCGTACGGGGCCCCAGCATTTT. Residues: CASSQDRTGPQHF. The rearrangement uses TRBV4-1 and TRBJ1-5; no definite D call. The germline V and J ends were trimmed by 0 bases and 9 bases, with 9 bases remaining between them. CDR3 length equals 13 residues. The germline V gene has CDR1 MGHRA and CDR2 YSYEKL.

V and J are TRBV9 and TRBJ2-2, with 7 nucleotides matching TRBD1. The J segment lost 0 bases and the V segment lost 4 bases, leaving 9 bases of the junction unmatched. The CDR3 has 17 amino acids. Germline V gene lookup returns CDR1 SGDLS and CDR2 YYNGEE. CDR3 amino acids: CASSTPTGAPNTGELFF. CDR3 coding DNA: TGTGCCAGCAGCACCCCCACAGGGGCGCCGAACACCGGGGAGCTGTTTTTT.

The CDR3 is CASSPTGQGRYTF. The CDR3 DNA follows: TGTGCCAGCAGCCCGACCGGACAGGGTCGCTACACCTTC. V is TRBV12-3 or TRBV12-4 and J is TRBJ1-2; 8 bases match TRBD1. The CDR3 covers 13 residues. The junction had 9 bases not matched to a gene; V was cut back by 6 bases and J by 9 bases.

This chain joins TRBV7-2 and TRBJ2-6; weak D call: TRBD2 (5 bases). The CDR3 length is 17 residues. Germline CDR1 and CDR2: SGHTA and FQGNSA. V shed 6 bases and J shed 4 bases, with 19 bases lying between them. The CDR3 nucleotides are TGTGCCAGCAGGGTTGAGTTCGGGGTAGCAGGGGCCAACGTCCTGACTTTC. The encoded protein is CASRVEFGVAGANVLTF.

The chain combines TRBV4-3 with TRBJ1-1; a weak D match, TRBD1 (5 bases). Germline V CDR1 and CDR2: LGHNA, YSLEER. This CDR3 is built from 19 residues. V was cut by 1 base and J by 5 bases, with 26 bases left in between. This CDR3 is CASSQAFTSLRDLATEAFF. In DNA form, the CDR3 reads TGCGCCAGCAGCCAAGCTTTTACCTCCCTAAGGGACTTGGCGACTGAAGCTTTCTTT.

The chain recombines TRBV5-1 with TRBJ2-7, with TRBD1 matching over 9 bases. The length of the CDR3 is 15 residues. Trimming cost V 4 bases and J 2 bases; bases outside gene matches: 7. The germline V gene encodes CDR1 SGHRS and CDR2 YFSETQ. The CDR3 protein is CASSGGQGRTYEQYF. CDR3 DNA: TGCGCCAGCAGCGGTGGACAGGGGCGGACCTACGAGCAGTACTTC.

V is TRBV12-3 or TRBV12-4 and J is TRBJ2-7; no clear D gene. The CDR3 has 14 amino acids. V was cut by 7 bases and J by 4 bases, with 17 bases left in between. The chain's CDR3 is CASTSGLIGYEQYF. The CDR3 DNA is TGTGCCAGCACATCAGGTCTAATTGGGTACGAGCAGTACTTC.

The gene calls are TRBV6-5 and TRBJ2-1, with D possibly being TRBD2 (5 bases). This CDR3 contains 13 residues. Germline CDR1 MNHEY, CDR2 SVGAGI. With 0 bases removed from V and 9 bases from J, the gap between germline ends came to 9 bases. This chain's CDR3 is CASSYSYRGEQFF. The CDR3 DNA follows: TGTGCCAGCAGTTACTCGTATCGGGGTGAGCAGTTCTTC.

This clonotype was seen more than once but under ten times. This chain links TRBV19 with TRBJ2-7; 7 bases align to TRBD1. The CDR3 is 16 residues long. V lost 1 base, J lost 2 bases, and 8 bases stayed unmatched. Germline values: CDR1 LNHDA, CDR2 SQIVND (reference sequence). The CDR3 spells CASSIASVGTAYEQYF. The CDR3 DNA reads TGTGCCAGTAGTATAGCGTCGGTTGGGACAGCCTACGAGCAGTACTTC.

CDR3 in DNA: TGCAGCGTTGAAAGGTGGGACCAAGAGACCCAGTACTTC. Translated, it gives CSVERWDQETQYF. The rearrangement links TRBV29-1 to TRBJ2-5; D gene unclear. The CDR3 consists of 13 residues. Trimming pared 2 bases from V and 0 bases from J, leaving 7 bases between. Per the germline V gene, CDR1 is SQVTM and CDR2 is ANQGSEA.

CDR3 amino acids: CASAFGQGLNQPQHF. The CDR3 DNA is TGTGCCAGCGCTTTCGGACAGGGCCTTAATCAGCCCCAGCATTTT. The chain carries TRBV6-5 and TRBJ1-5, with 8 bases aligning to TRBD1. V shed 8 bases and J 4 bases; nucleotides not matched to a gene: 10. CDR3 length: 15 amino acids. The germline V gene encodes CDR1 MNHEY and CDR2 SVGAGI.

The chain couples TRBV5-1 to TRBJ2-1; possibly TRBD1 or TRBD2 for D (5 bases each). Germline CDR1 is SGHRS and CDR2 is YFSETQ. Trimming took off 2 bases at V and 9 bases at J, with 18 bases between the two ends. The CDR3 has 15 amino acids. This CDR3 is CASSFTGTENTEQFF. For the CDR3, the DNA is TGCGCCAGCAGCTTCACCGGGACGGAAAACACTGAGCAGTTCTTC.

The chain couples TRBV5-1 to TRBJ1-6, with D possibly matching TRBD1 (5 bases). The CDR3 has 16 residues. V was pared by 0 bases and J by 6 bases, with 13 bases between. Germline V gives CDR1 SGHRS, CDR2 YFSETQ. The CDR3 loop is CASSLGAGTANSPLHF. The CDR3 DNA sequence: TGCGCCAGCAGCTTGGGAGCCGGGACGGCTAATTCACCCCTCCACTTT.

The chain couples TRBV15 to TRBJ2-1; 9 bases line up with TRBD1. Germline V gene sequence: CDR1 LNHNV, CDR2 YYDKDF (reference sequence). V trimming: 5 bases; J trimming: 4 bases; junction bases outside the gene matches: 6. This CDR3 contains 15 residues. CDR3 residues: CATSVDRGTYNEQFF. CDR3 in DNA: TGTGCCACCAGCGTGGACAGGGGTACTTACAATGAGCAGTTCTTC.

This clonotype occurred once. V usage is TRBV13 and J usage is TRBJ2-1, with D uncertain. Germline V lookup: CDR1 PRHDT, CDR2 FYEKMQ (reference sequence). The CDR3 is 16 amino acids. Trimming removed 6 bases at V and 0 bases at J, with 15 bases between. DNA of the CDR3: TGTGCCAGCAGTTTCGACTGGCTGAGCTCCTACAATGAGCAGTTCTTC. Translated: CASSFDWLSSYNEQFF.

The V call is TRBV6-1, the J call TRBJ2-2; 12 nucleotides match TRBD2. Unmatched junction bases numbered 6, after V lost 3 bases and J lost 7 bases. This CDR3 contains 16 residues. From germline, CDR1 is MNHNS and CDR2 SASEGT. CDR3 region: CASSDALAGGIGELFF. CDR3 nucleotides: TGTGCCAGCAGTGATGCGCTAGCGGGAGGGATCGGGGAGCTGTTTTTT.

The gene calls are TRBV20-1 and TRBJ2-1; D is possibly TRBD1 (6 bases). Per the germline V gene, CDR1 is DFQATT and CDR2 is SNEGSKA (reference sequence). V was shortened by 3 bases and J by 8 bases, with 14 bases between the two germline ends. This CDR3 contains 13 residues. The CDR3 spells CSASQTRGYEQFF. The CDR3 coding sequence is TGCAGTGCTAGTCAAACCAGGGGCTATGAGCAGTTCTTC.

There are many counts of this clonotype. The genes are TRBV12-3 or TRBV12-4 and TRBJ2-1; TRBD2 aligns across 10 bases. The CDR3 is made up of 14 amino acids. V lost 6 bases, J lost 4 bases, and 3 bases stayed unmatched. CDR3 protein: CASRRTSGYNEQFF. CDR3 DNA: TGTGCCAGCAGAAGGACTAGCGGTTACAATGAGCAGTTCTTC.